Shown below are 14 T cell receptor beta chains from a single sample sequenced in a study of blood T cell repertoires in COVID-19. The protocol was immunoSEQ multiplex PCR, while the TCRdb copy is restricted to in-frame clones and leaves out a portion. The table records roughly 300,000 clones, 85% of them present only once. The specimen was peripheral blood. These receptors were taken from a human donor in a cohort sampled during active COVID-19.

In its sample, this clone was seen once. The chain has TRBV7-2 and TRBJ2-3; D may be TRBD1 (6 bases). CDR1 is SGHTA and CDR2 is FQGNSA in the germline V gene. Trimming pared 2 bases from V and 4 bases from J, leaving 13 bases between. The CDR3 is 15 amino acids. The CDR3 reads CASSLQGQMADTQYF. Written as DNA, the CDR3 is TGTGCCAGCAGCTTACAGGGACAAATGGCAGATACGCAGTATTTT.

The chain has TRBV6-1 and TRBJ2-7; 9 nucleotides agree with TRBD2. The CDR3 has 16 amino acids. Looked up from germline, CDR1 is MNHNS and CDR2 is SASEGT. After removal of 2 bases from V and 5 bases from J, the junction contained 10 bases not matched to a gene. CDR3 amino acids: CASSEWGLAGFDEQYF. CDR3 nucleotide sequence: TGTGCCAGCAGTGAATGGGGTCTAGCGGGATTCGACGAGCAGTACTTC.

The chain recombines TRBV28 with TRBJ2-1; maybe TRBD2 (5 bases). This CDR3 comprises 16 residues. Germline-derived CDR1 and CDR2 are MDHEN and SYDVKM. V was clipped by 6 bases and J by 5 bases, with 20 bases between them. In DNA form, the CDR3 reads TGTGCCAGCAGACCATTGTGGGGAGATGGGGACAATGAGCAGTTCTTC. Its translation is CASRPLWGDGDNEQFF.

CDR3 nucleotides: TGTGCCAGCAGTGAAGCGGGAGGGTCAACTAATGAAAAACTGTTTTTT. Amino acids: CASSEAGGSTNEKLFF. This chain links TRBV6-1 with TRBJ1-4; D remains ambiguous. Looked up from germline, CDR1 is MNHNS and CDR2 is SASEGT. V was pared by 0 bases and J by 0 bases, with 8 bases between. The CDR3 sequence is 16 residues long.

This clone was counted only a few times. The chain employs TRBV2 and TRBJ2-1; D might be TRBD2 (6 bases). Germline lookup yields CDR1 SNHLY and CDR2 FYNNEI. CDR3 length: 17 residues. Deletions cut 3 bases from V and 6 bases from J, with 21 bases between. CDR3 nucleotides: TGTGCCAGCAGTGATTTAATAATAGCGGCATCTACCAATGAGCAGTTCTTC. This encodes CASSDLIIAASTNEQFF.

This clone occurred once. J is TRBJ2-7 and V is TRBV7-9, with TRBD1 identical over 9 bases. Germline values: CDR1 SEHNR, CDR2 FQNEAQ (reference sequence). The J segment lost 4 bases and the V segment lost 5 bases, leaving 6 bases of the junction unmatched. This CDR3 is built from 14 residues. CDR3 in DNA: TGTGCCAGCAGCCCCTGGGACAGGGTGTACGAGCAGTACTTC. Amino acid sequence: CASSPWDRVYEQYF. Full variable domain (remainder filled in from reference TRBV7-9 and TRBJ2-7): DTGVSQNPRHKITKRGQNVTFRCDPISEHNRLYWYRQTLGQGPEFLTYFQNEAQLEKSRLLSDRFSAERPKGSFSTLEIQRTEQGDSAMYLCASSPWDRVYEQYFGPGTRLTVT.

The V and J genes are TRBV5-1 and TRBJ1-1; no firm D call. Trimming removed 6 bases at V and 5 bases at J, with 14 bases between. The CDR3 totals 13 residues. Germline lookup yields CDR1 SGHRS and CDR2 YFSETQ. The CDR3 protein is CASTSGAYTEAFF. CDR3 DNA sequence: TGCGCCAGCACGTCGGGAGCTTATACTGAAGCTTTCTTT.

CDR3 loop: CASSSHGSPNYGYTF. CDR3 bases: TGTGCCAGCAGCTCCCACGGTAGCCCTAACTATGGCTACACCTTC. This chain links TRBV9 with TRBJ1-2; D not certain. V gave up 4 bases and J gave up 0 bases, with 13 bases separating them. In germline, CDR1 is SGDLS, CDR2 YYNGEE. The CDR3 spans 15 residues.

This rearrangement joins TRBV4-3 to TRBJ2-1; D unresolved. The CDR3 is 14 residues long. Per germline, CDR1 LGHNA and CDR2 YSLEER. The V end lost 0 bases, the J end lost 7 bases, and 10 bases lay between the germline ends. This CDR3 is CASSQEEVSNEQFF. Written as DNA, the CDR3 is TGCGCCAGCAGCCAAGAAGAGGTTAGTAATGAGCAGTTCTTC.

The V call is TRBV5-6, the J call TRBJ2-1; 10 nucleotides align to TRBD2. Germline loops: CDR1 SGHDT, CDR2 YYEEEE. The CDR3 totals 15 residues. V shed 3 bases, J shed 4 bases, and the junction held 4 bases outside the gene matches. In DNA form, the CDR3 reads TGTGCCAGCAGCTCTCGGACTAGCGGTTACAATGAGCAGTTCTTC. It specifies CASSSRTSGYNEQFF.

The chain employs TRBV28 and TRBJ2-3, with 8 bases lining up with TRBD2. Germline trimming cut 6 bases from V and 2 bases from J; bases unmatched to any gene: 7. Germline assignment: CDR1 MDHEN and CDR2 SYDVKM. The CDR3 covers 15 residues. The CDR3 is CASSLPSGHTDTQYF. Written as DNA, the CDR3 is TGTGCCAGCAGCTTACCTAGCGGGCACACAGATACGCAGTATTTT.

J is TRBJ2-3 and V is TRBV29-1; 11 nucleotides agree with TRBD1. Germline V gene sequence: CDR1 SQVTM, CDR2 ANQGSEA. Trimming at V came to 6 bases and at J to 4 bases, leaving 6 bases not matched to a gene. The CDR3 length is 14 residues. The CDR3 DNA follows: TGCAGCGTCGGACAGGGGGCGCGGGCAGATACGCAGTATTTT. Translating it yields CSVGQGARADTQYF.

Only one count was recorded for this clone. The chain uses TRBV5-6 and TRBJ2-7; 8 nucleotides match TRBD2. V was pared by 0 bases and J by 6 bases, with 5 bases of the junction left unmatched. Germline loops: CDR1 SGHDT, CDR2 YYEEEE. The length of the CDR3 is 14 residues. CDR3 coding DNA: TGTGCCAGCAGCTTGGGTGTCGGGAGGGGCGAGCAGTACTTC. The encoded protein is CASSLGVGRGEQYF.

V is TRBV5-1 and J is TRBJ1-3; 7 positions match TRBD1. The J segment lost 8 bases and the V segment lost 0 bases, leaving 8 bases of the junction unmatched. Germline V gene sequence: CDR1 SGHRS, CDR2 YFSETQ. This CDR3 region has 15 residues. The CDR3 DNA follows: TGCGCCAGCAGCTTGGCCGGGACAGAAGTCGACACCATATATTTT. This translates into CASSLAGTEVDTIYF.